This TCR beta chain was retrieved from a study of sequential checkpoint blockade in melanoma. Study background: Maintenance nivolumab came after either treatment sequence.

Only in-frame clones appear in the TCRdb table, and some are missing; sequencing was by immunoSEQ multiplex PCR. This table has about 13,000 clones, around 69% appearing once. Germline V lookup: CDR1 MNHNY, CDR2 SVGAGI (reference sequence). Trimming took 4 bases from V and 2 from J, leaving 11 bases between them. This CDR3 is 14 amino acids long. Treatment given: randomized to nivolumab then ipilimumab (arm A) or the reverse (arm B). None of the patients previously received DNA-damaging chemotherapy. Sorted cells were live CD3+CD8+, lacking CD19 and CD56, from PBMCs. The TCR sequence derives from a human patient with melanoma. Some clones in this sample may be carry-over from other donors' samples. The V gene is TRBV6-6, the J gene TRBJ1-2; the D gene is possibly TRBD1 (6 bases). Material: CD8+ T cells sorted from blood (inferred from file names), obtained from a patient given nivolumab and ipilimumab in sequence. This CDR3 is CASSSIDRNYGYTF. DNA of the CDR3: TGTGCCAGCAGTTCGATCGACAGGAACTATGGCTACACCTTC.